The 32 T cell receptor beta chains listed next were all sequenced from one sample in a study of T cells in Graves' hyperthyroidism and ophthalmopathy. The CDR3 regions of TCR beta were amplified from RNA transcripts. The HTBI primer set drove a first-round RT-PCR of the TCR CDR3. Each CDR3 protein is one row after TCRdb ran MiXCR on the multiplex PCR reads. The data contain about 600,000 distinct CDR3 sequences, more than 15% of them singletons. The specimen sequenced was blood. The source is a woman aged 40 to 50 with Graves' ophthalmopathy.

CDR3 coding DNA: TGTGCCAGCGGCCGGGACTACAATGAGCAGTTCTTC. It translates to CASGRDYNEQFF. The chain uses TRBV2 and TRBJ2-1; maybe TRBD2 (5 bases). Between the trimmed V and J ends, which lost 8 bases and 3 bases, there was a span of 8 bases. CDR3 length: 12 residues. Germline CDR1 and CDR2: SNHLY and FYNNEI.

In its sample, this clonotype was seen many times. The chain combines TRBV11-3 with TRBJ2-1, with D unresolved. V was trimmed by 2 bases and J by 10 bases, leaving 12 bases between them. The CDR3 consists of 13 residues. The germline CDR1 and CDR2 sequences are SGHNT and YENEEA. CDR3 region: CASSLRSLGEQFF. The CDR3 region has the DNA TGTGCCAGCAGCTTACGTTCGCTCGGCGAGCAGTTCTTC.

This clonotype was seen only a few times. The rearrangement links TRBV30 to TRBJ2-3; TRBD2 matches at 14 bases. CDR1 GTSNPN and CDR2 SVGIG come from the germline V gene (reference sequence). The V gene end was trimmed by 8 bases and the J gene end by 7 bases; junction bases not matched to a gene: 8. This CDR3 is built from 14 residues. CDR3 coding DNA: TGTGCCGGCGGACTAGCGGGAGGACCAAATACGCAGTATTTT. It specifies CAGGLAGGPNTQYF.

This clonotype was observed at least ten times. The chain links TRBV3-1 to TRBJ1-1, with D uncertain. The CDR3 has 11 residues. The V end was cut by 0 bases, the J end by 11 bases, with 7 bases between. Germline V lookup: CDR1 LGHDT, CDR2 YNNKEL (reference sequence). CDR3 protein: CASSQDNEAFF. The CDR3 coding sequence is TGTGCCAGCAGCCAAGATAATGAGGCTTTCTTT. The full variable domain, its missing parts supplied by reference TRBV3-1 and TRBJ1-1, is DTAVSQTPKYLVTQMGNDKSIKCEQNLGHDTMYWYKQDSKKFLKIMFSYNNKELIINETVPNRFSPKSPDKAHLNLHINSLELGDSAVYFCASSQDNEAFFGQGTRLTVV.

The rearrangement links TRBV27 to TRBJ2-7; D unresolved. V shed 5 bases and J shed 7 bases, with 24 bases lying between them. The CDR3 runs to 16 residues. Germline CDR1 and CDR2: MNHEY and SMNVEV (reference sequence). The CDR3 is CASSPPPGSPLPEQYF. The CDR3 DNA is TGTGCCAGCAGTCCCCCCCCCGGGTCACCGCTCCCGGAGCAGTACTTC.

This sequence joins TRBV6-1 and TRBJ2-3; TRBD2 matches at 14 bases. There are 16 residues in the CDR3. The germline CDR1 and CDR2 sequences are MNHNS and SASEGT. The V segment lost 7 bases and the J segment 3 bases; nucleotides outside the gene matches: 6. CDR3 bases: TGTGCCAGCATGGGACTAGCGGGGGCAGGAACAGATACGCAGTATTTT. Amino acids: CASMGLAGAGTDTQYF.

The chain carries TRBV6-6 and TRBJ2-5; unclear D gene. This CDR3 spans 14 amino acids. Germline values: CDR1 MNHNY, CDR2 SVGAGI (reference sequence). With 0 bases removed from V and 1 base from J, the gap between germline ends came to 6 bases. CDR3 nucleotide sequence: TGTGCCAGCAGTTACTCGGCCACCCAAGAGACCCAGTACTTC. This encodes CASSYSATQETQYF.

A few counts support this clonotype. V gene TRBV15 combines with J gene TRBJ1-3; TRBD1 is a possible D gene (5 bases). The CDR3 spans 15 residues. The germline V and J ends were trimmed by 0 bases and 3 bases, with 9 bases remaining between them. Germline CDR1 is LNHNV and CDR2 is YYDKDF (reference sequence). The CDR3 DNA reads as TGTGCCACCAGCAGAGATGCAGGGCTTGGAAACACCATATATTTT. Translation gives CATSRDAGLGNTIYF.

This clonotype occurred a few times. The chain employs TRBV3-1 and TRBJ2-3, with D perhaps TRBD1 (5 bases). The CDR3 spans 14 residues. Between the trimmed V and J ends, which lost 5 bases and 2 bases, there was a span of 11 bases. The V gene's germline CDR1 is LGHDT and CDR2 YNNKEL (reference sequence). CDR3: CASSSTAPTDTQYF. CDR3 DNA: TGTGCCAGCAGCTCGACAGCCCCCACAGATACGCAGTATTTT.

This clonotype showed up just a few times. CDR3 DNA: TGCAGCGTTTCTAATAGCAATCAGCCCCAGCATTTT. It translates to CSVSNSNQPQHF. The V gene is TRBV29-1, the J gene TRBJ1-5; D gene unclear. From germline, CDR1 is SQVTM and CDR2 ANQGSEA. This CDR3 has 12 amino acids. Deletions cut 5 bases from V and 0 bases from J, with 5 bases between.

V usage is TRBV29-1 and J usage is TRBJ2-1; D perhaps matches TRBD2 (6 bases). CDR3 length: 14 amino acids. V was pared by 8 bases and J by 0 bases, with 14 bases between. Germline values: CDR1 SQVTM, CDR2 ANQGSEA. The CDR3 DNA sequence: TGCAGCACTGCCGGGACTCGCTCCTACAATGAGCAGTTCTTC. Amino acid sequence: CSTAGTRSYNEQFF.

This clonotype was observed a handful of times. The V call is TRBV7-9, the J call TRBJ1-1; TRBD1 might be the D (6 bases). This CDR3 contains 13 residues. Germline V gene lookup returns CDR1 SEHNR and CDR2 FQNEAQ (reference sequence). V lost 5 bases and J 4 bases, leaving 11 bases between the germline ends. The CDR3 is CASSRDRITEAFF. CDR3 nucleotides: TGTGCCAGCAGCCGTGACAGGATCACTGAAGCTTTCTTT.

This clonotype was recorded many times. DNA of the CDR3: TGTGCCAGCAGTCCTACAGGGCCTACCTATGGCTACACCTTC. It encodes CASSPTGPTYGYTF. The chain couples TRBV27 to TRBJ1-2; D may be TRBD1 (6 bases). Germline CDR1 and CDR2: MNHEY and SMNVEV (reference sequence). The V gene lost 5 bases and the J gene lost 4 bases, with 14 bases spanning the gap. The CDR3 is 14 amino acids.

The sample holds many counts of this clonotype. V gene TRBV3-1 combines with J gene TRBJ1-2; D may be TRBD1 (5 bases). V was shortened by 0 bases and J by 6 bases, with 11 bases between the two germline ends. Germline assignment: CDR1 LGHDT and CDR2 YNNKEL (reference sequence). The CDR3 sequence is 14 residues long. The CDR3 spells CASSQEGERNGYTF. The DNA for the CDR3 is TGTGCCAGCAGCCAAGAGGGGGAGAGGAATGGCTACACCTTC.

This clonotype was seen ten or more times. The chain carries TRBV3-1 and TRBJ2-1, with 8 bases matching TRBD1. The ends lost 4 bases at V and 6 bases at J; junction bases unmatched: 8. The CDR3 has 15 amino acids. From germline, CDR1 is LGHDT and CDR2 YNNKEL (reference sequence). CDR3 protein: CASSRDRPGVNEQFF. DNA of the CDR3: TGTGCCAGCAGCCGGGACAGGCCGGGGGTCAATGAGCAGTTCTTC.

CDR3 sequence: CASSLVGSSTGELFF. The CDR3 DNA is TGTGCCAGCAGCTTAGTGGGGTCGAGCACCGGGGAGCTGTTTTTT. The chain uses TRBV7-9 and TRBJ2-2; D gene uncertain. The CDR3 consists of 15 residues. CDR1 and CDR2 from the germline V gene are SEHNR and FQNEAQ (reference sequence). Between the trimmed V and J ends, which lost 1 base and 4 bases, there was a span of 10 bases. The whole variable domain, filled in from reference TRBV7-9 and TRBJ2-2, reads DTGVSQNPRHKITKRGQNVTFRCDPISEHNRLYWYRQTLGQGPEFLTYFQNEAQLEKSRLLSDRFSAERPKGSFSTLEIQRTEQGDSAMYLCASSLVGSSTGELFFGEGSRLTVL.

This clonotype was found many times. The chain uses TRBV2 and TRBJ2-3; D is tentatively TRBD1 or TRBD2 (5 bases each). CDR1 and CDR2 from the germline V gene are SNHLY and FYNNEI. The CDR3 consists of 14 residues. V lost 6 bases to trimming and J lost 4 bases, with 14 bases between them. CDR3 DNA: TGTGCCAGCAGCGAGGGGTATGGTGCAGATACGCAGTATTTT. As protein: CASSEGYGADTQYF.

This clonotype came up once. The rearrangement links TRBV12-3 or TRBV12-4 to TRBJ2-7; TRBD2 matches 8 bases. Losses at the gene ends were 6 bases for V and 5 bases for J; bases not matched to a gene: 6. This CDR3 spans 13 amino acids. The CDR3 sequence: CASRAGRVHEQYF. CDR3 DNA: TGTGCCAGCAGAGCCGGGAGGGTCCACGAGCAGTACTTC.

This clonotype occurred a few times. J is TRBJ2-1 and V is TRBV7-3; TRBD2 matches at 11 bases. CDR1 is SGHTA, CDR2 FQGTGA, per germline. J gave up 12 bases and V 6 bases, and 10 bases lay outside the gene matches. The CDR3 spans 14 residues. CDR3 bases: TGTGCCAGCAGTCAACTTAGCGGGGGGGCACGGCAGTTCTTC. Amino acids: CASSQLSGGARQFF.

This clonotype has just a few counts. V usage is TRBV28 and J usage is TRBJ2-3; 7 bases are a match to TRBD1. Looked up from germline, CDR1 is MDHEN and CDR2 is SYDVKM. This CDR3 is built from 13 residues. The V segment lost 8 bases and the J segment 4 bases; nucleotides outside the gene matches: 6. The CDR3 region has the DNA TGTGCCAGCCAACAGGGGAAGCCAGATACGCAGTATTTT. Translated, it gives CASQQGKPDTQYF.

CDR3 amino acids: CATSRDTRAPNEKLFF. CDR3 bases: TGTGCCACCAGCAGAGATACCCGGGCCCCAAATGAAAAACTGTTTTTT. The chain couples TRBV15 to TRBJ1-4; no reliable D call. The CDR3 contains 16 residues. Germline V gives CDR1 LNHNV, CDR2 YYDKDF (reference sequence). V was trimmed by 0 bases and J by 5 bases, leaving 13 bases between them.

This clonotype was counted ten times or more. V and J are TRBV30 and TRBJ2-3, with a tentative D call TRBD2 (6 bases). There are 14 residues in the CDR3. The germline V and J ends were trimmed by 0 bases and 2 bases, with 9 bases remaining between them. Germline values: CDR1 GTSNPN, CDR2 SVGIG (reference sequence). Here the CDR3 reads CAWSVQRVTDTQYF. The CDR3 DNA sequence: TGTGCCTGGAGTGTCCAGCGGGTCACAGATACGCAGTATTTT. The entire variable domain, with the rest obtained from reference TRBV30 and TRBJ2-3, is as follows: SQTIHQWPATLVQPVGSPLSLECTVEGTSNPNLYWYRQAAGRGLQLLFYSVGIGQISSEVPQNLSASRPQDRQFILSSKKLLLSDSGFYLCAWSVQRVTDTQYFGPGTRLTVL.

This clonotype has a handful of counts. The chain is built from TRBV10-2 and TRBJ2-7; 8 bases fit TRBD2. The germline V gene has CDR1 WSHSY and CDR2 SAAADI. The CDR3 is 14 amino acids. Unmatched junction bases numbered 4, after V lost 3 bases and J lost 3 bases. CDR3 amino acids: CASSERAGDYEQYF. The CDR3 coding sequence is TGCGCCAGCAGTGAAAGAGCGGGGGACTACGAGCAGTACTTC.

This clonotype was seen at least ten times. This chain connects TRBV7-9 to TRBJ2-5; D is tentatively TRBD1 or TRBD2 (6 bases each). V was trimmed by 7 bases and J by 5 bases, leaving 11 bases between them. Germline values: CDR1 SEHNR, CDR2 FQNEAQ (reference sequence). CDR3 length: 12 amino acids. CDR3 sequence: CASTKGGETQYF. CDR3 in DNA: TGTGCCAGCACCAAAGGGGGGGAGACCCAGTACTTC. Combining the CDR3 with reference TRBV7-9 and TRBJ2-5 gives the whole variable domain DTGVSQNPRHKITKRGQNVTFRCDPISEHNRLYWYRQTLGQGPEFLTYFQNEAQLEKSRLLSDRFSAERPKGSFSTLEIQRTEQGDSAMYLCASTKGGETQYFGPGTRLLVL.

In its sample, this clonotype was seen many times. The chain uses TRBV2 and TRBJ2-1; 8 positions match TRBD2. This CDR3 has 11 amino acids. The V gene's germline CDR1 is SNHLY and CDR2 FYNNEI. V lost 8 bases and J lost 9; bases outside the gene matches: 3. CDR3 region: CASDTSGEQFF. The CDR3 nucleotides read TGTGCCAGCGATACTAGCGGTGAGCAGTTCTTC. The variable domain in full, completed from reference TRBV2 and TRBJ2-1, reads EPEVTQTPSHQVTQMGQEVILRCVPISNHLYFYWYRQILGQKVEFLVSFYNNEISEKSEIFDDQFSVERPDGSNFTLKIRSTKLEDSAMYFCASDTSGEQFFGPGTRLTVL.

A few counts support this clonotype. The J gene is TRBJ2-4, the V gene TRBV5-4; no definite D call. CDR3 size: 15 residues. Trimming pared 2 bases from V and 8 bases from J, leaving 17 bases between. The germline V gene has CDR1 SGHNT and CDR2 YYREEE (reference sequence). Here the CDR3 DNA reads TGTGCCAGCAGCTTCCGGACGGGTAGCCAAGACATTCAGTACTTC. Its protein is CASSFRTGSQDIQYF. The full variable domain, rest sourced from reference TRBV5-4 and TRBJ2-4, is ETGVTQSPTHLIKTRGQQVTLRCSSQSGHNTVSWYQQALGQGPQFIFQYYREEENGRGNFPPRFSGLQFPNYSSELNVNALELDDSALYLCASSFRTGSQDIQYFGAGTRLSVL.

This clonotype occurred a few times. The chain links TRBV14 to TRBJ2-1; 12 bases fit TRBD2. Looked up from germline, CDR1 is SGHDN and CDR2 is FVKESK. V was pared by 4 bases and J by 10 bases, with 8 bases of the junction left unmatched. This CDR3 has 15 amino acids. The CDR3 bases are TGTGCCAGCAGCCGCCCCCGGACTAGCGGGACCGAGCAGTTCTTC. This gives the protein CASSRPRTSGTEQFF.

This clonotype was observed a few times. The CDR3 loop is CASSLNSMAAYEQYF. In DNA, the CDR3 is TGCGCCAGCAGCTTGAACAGTATGGCGGCTTACGAGCAGTACTTC. The chain combines TRBV5-1 with TRBJ2-7, with D uncertain. CDR3 length: 15 amino acids. The V end was cut by 1 base, the J end by 4 bases, with 15 bases between. The germline V gene encodes CDR1 SGHRS and CDR2 YFSETQ.

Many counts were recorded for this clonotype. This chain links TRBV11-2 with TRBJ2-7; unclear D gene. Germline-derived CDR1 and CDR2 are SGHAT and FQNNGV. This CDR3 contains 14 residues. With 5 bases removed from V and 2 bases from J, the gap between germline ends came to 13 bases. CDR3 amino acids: CASSLPDSAYEQYF. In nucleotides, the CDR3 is TGTGCCAGCAGCCTACCAGACTCTGCCTACGAGCAGTACTTC.

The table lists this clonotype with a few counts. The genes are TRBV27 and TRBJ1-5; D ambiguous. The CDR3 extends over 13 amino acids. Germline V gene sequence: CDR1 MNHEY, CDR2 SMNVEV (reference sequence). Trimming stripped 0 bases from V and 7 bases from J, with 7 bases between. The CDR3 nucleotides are TGTGCCAGCAGTTTATCTCCGGGGCAGCCCCAGCATTTT. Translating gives CASSLSPGQPQHF.

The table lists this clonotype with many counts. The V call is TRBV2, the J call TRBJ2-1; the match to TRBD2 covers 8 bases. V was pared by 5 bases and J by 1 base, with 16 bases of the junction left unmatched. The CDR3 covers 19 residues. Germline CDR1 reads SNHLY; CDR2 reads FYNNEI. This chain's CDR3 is CASSTRRAGGPLSYNEQFF. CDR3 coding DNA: TGTGCCAGCAGTACCCGGAGGGCGGGAGGCCCCCTATCCTACAATGAGCAGTTCTTC. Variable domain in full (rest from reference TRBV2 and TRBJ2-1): EPEVTQTPSHQVTQMGQEVILRCVPISNHLYFYWYRQILGQKVEFLVSFYNNEISEKSEIFDDQFSVERPDGSNFTLKIRSTKLEDSAMYFCASSTRRAGGPLSYNEQFFGPGTRLTVL.

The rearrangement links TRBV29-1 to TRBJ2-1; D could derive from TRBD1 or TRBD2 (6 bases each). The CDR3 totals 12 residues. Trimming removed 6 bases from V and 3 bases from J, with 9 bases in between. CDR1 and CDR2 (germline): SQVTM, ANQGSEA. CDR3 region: CSVEGDYNEQFF. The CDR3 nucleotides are TGCAGCGTGGAGGGGGACTACAATGAGCAGTTCTTC.